The source of this TCR beta chain is a study of shared clonotypes between healthy human individuals (dated by TCRdb to between 2020 and 2021). Turning to the overall study: The cohort included three men and two women between 18 and 49 years of age. For each donor, three plates each were used for CD4 naive and CD4 memory, two plates were used for CD8 naive, and one plate was used for CD8 memory. To estimate repertoire size and how much clonotype sharing occurs between individuals, the study deeply sequenced the blood TCR repertoires of about five healthy adults. Between about 0.8 and 9 billion PBMCs per donor were obtained by leukapheresis. Different laboratories and diverse techniques were used to prepare libraries and sequence TCR repertoires, to increase sequencing depth and limit assay-specific biases. What the study reported, not specific to this receptor: Across a few donors, about 5.2% of naive CD4, roughly 3.3% of naive CD8, roughly 2.2% of memory CD4, and over 0.35% of memory CD8 clonotypes were shared. Incomplete sequencing was indicated by rarefaction of sorted-subset datasets, despite the large sequencing depth. Based on pairwise subsampling, the degree of clonotype sharing among donors was expected to be affected by sequencing depth. Compared with non-shared clonotypes, the clonotypes found in all four sorted-subset donors had higher generation probabilities. Sampling was restricted to blood, and TCR repertoires in tissue are likely to differ from TCR repertoires in blood. Because the study included a small number of donors, the genetic and exposure-history diversity represented was limited. Larger estimated clonotype richness was generally found for naive subsets than for memory subsets.

Notes on this clone: Its antigen specificity is not known. No much larger clonotype is one base removed from it; base qualities were not supplied.

Donors were healthy HIV-negative adults with no recently reported acute infections or vaccinations. All donors were Caucasian adults living in Nashville, Tennessee, USA. CD8 memory samples were composed of magnetically selected CD45RO+ cells combined with CCR7-negative CD45RA+ effector memory (TemRA) cells. Blood was obtained by leukapheresis, after which PBMCs were separated by Ficoll-Histopaque density gradient centrifugation and cryopreserved in liquid nitrogen vapor phase. Purity and quantity of every magnetically sorted T cell population were checked by analytical flow cytometry. Genomic DNA was isolated from each sorted fraction and quantified by UV absorbance on a Nanodrop 2000c. TCR CDR3 regions were amplified from genomic DNA by multiplex PCR using the deep immunoSEQ assay. Genomic DNA extracted from each cell subset was distributed evenly over all wells of several immunoSEQ 96-well plates, and each plate served as one replicate. Each replicate PCR for sorted subsets received about 200 ng genomic DNA, equal to roughly 30,000 T cell genomes. Purified libraries were measured with a Qubit 3.0 fluorometer, size-checked on a Bioanalyzer 2100, and measured again with the KAPA Library Quantification kit. Every immunoSEQ 96-well plate was sequenced on a dedicated single-read 150-cycle Illumina NextSeq 550 flow cell. The source study handled its data this way. Because the immunoSEQ output included only junctional sequences and no quality scores, the filtering could not be the same as the filtering used for full-length reads. To assign V/J genes and CDR3, sequences were annotated using PyIR, a Python wrapper for IgBLAST v1.9, with IMGT germline references. Reads with weak V/J assignments (E-value above 1e-6), missing CDR3, stop codons, out-of-frame junctions, or ambiguous translated residues were removed. V3J clonotypes were defined as sequences sharing the same inferred V gene, J gene, and CDR3 amino acid sequence. Percentage overlap between repertoires was computed as shared unique clonotypes divided by the size of the smaller repertoire. Repertoire richness was assessed with RTK rarefaction, the Chao1 estimator, and Recon v2.1 estimates of unobserved clonotypes. For all TCRbeta clonotypes obtained by the gDNA method from several donors, generation probabilities were computed with OLGA. The clones in this table, taken by TCRdb from immuneACCESS, are in-frame only. Not every clone is retained; where verified, under half of the shortfall comes from an unresolved V gene, and the cause of the rest is unknown. V and J calls and clone size come straight from that table; D and trimming were deduced from the DNA. Within this sample are fewer than 850,000 clones, with about nine tenths of them counted one time only. Of the sample, 30% to 40% is held by the ten largest clones.

What was sequenced was memory CD8+ T cells from PBMCs. The sample's cell subset or site label is to be understood as: CD45RO+ cells pooled with CCR7-negative TemRA cells. The source is a man younger than 35 in good health. Some clones in this sample may be carry-over from other donors' samples.

DNA sequence: TGTGCCAGCAGCCTTAGCGGGGTAGCCTACGAGCAGTACTTC. Its protein is CASSLSGVAYEQYF. The chain is assembled from TRBV7-2 and TRBJ2-7; TRBD2 matches 8 bases in the middle. From the cysteine through the phenylalanine, the CDR3 covers 14 amino acids. CDR3 DNA only is kept here, 42 bases in frame from base 1. Trimming leaves V shorter by 5 bases and J shorter by 2 bases, with the junction holding 5 bases beyond the gene matches. As encoded in the germline V gene, CDR1 is SGHTA while CDR2 is FQGNSA.